This entry lists 9 T cell receptor beta chains sequenced from one sample in a study of breast tumors, draining lymph nodes, adjacent tissues. TCRdb re-called the multiplex PCR reads through MiXCR, storing one row per CDR3 protein. The table shows under 70,000 distinct CDR3 sequences, with 43% occurring only once. Sequenced: breast tumor tissue. These receptors came from a female donor with breast cancer. Some clones in this sample may be carry-over from other donors' samples.

V usage is TRBV24-1 and J usage is TRBJ1-2; D is uncertain. V was shortened by 4 bases and J by 8 bases, with 10 bases between the two germline ends. This CDR3 contains 12 residues. Germline CDR1 is KGHDR and CDR2 is SFDVKD. CDR3 sequence (DNA): TGTGCCACCAGTGACCCTTCGAAGGGCTACACCTTC. Its protein product is CATSDPSKGYTF.

At least ten counts were recorded for this clonotype. The chain couples TRBV3-1 to TRBJ2-3, with D possibly TRBD2 on 5 matching bases. Germline V gives CDR1 LGHDT, CDR2 YNNKEL (reference sequence). Trimming removed 5 bases at V and 1 base at J, with 19 bases between. The CDR3 covers 17 residues. CDR3 nucleotides: TGTGCCAGCAGCTCCGGAGAAGCGGTGAGCGGCACAGATACGCAGTATTTT. The encoded protein is CASSSGEAVSGTDTQYF.

This clonotype was observed at least ten times. This chain connects TRBV6-5 to TRBJ2-2; 9 bases map to TRBD2. CDR3 length equals 17 residues. V dropped 6 bases and J dropped 0; count of bases not matched to a gene: 8. Germline values: CDR1 MNHEY, CDR2 SVGAGI. CDR3 protein: CASSQGASGANTGELFF. The CDR3 nucleotides read TGTGCCAGCAGCCAAGGGGCTAGCGGGGCGAACACCGGGGAGCTGTTTTTT.

As concerns this clonotype: The junction shows a germline mismatch at one end, possibly a read error. The genes are TRBV11-3 and TRBJ1-3; D might be TRBD1 (5 bases). In germline, CDR1 is SGHNT, CDR2 YENEEA. The CDR3 runs 13 residues. The CDR3 coding sequence is TGTACCAGCAGGGAGGACTCTGGAACCACCATATATTTT. This translates into CTSREDSGTTIYF.

This clonotype was observed a few times. The V gene is TRBV9, the J gene TRBJ2-3; TRBD2 is a possible D gene (6 bases). V dropped 4 bases and J dropped 1 base, with 19 bases sitting between them. The CDR3 consists of 17 residues. In germline, CDR1 is SGDLS, CDR2 YYNGEE. In DNA, the CDR3 is TGTGCCAGCAGCCCCCCCCGCGTAGCGGAGGGCACAGATACGCAGTATTTT. This translates into CASSPPRVAEGTDTQYF.

This clonotype was found many times. The germline gene is not matched at one end of the junction; a read error may be the cause. The genes are TRBV3-1 and TRBJ1-2; TRBD1 matches at 7 bases. Germline V gene data show CDR1 as LGHDT and CDR2 as YNNKEL (reference sequence). The CDR3 runs 15 residues. CDR3 sequence: CASTQGQERRYGYTF. CDR3 nucleotide sequence: TGTGCCAGCACCCAAGGACAGGAGAGACGGTATGGCTACACCTTC. Full variable domain (outside the CDR3, taken from reference TRBV3-1 and TRBJ1-2): DTAVSQTPKYLVTQMGNDKSIKCEQNLGHDTMYWYKQDSKKFLKIMFSYNNKELIINETVPNRFSPKSPDKAHLNLHINSLELGDSAVYFCASTQGQERRYGYTFGSGTRLTVV.

The chain is built from TRBV4-2 and TRBJ1-6, with 7 bases that match TRBD1. Germline trimming cut 0 bases from V and 5 bases from J; bases unmatched to any gene: 7. The germline V gene encodes CDR1 LGHNA and CDR2 YNFKEQ. The CDR3 is 17 amino acids. As DNA, the CDR3 is TGTGCCAGCAGCCAAGACTCCAGGGACAGAAATAATTCACCCCTCCACTTT. It codes for CASSQDSRDRNNSPLHF.

This clonotype was seen at least ten times. The gene calls are TRBV6-5 and TRBJ2-7, with D possibly being TRBD1 or TRBD2 (5 bases each). The CDR3 is made up of 14 amino acids. Germline values: CDR1 MNHEY, CDR2 SVGAGI. Trimming took 5 bases from V and 3 from J, leaving 14 bases between them. The CDR3 sequence is CASSRGPTIYEQYF. The DNA for the CDR3 is TGTGCCAGCAGTCGGGGACCAACCATCTACGAGCAGTACTTC.

DNA of the CDR3: TGCAGTGCAAATAACGAATACAGGGGGCCCCAGCATTTT. This sequence encodes CSANNEYRGPQHF. V is TRBV20-1 and J is TRBJ1-5; 7 bases agree with TRBD1. The CDR3 is 13 amino acids. Germline CDR1 DFQATT, CDR2 SNEGSKA (reference sequence). Trimming removed 6 bases from V and 9 bases from J; junction bases left unmatched: 11.